Below are 13 T cell receptor beta chains sequenced from a single sample in a study of blood T cell repertoires in COVID-19 (dated by TCRdb to about 2020). Library preparation employed the immunoSEQ multiplex PCR assay. TCRdb limited this immuneACCESS table to in-frame rearrangements with V and J called. A share of clones is missing; checked studies link under half to unresolved V genes, and the rest is unexplained. The sample records about 310,000 clones, 75% to 90% of which are singletons. The leading ten clones occupy less than 2.5% of the sample. What was sequenced was PBMCs or T cells enriched from blood (not recorded which). These receptors all come from a man younger than 40 who had recovered from COVID-19.

This chain links TRBV7-8 with TRBJ2-5; D is uncertain. CDR1 is SGHVS and CDR2 is FQNEAQ in the germline V gene. The CDR3 extends over 15 amino acids. Trimming removed 1 base from V and 1 base from J, with 10 bases in between. CDR3 bases: TGTGCCAGCAGCTTAGGGCGGCGAGCCCAAGAGACCCAGTACTTC. It is translated as CASSLGRRAQETQYF.

The chain uses TRBV4-2 and TRBJ2-3; 10 positions agree with TRBD2. The CDR3 length is 16 residues. V shed 4 bases and J 6 bases; nucleotides not matched to a gene: 10. Germline CDR1 is LGHNA and CDR2 is YNFKEQ. The CDR3 DNA sequence: TGTGCCAGCAGCCGGGATATAGCGGGGGGAGCGGATACGCAGTATTTT. This codes for CASSRDIAGGADTQYF.

J is TRBJ1-5 and V is TRBV19; possibly TRBD1 for D (6 bases). The germline V and J ends were trimmed by 6 bases and 4 bases, with 10 bases remaining between them. Germline-derived CDR1 and CDR2 are LNHDA and SQIVND (reference sequence). The CDR3 has 13 amino acids. The CDR3 here is CASRGGLNQPQHF. CDR3 in DNA: TGTGCCAGTAGGGGGGGGCTTAATCAGCCCCAGCATTTT.

The chain is built from TRBV7-9 and TRBJ1-3; 7 bases are shared with TRBD1. Per germline, CDR1 SEHNR and CDR2 FQNEAQ (reference sequence). This CDR3 is 14 amino acids long. The V gene end was trimmed by 10 bases and the J gene end by 2 bases; junction bases not matched to a gene: 8. For the CDR3, the DNA is TGTGCCACCTCCTCGACAGGGACTGGAAACACCATATATTTT. Translating gives CATSSTGTGNTIYF.

The chain recombines TRBV4-3 with TRBJ2-1, with D possibly being TRBD2 (5 bases). V lost 0 bases and J 9 bases, leaving 6 bases between the germline ends. There are 12 residues in the CDR3. Germline lookup yields CDR1 LGHNA and CDR2 YSLEER. CDR3 amino acids: CASSQDRGEQFF. The CDR3 DNA follows: TGCGCCAGCAGCCAAGATCGGGGTGAGCAGTTCTTC.

This chain links TRBV15 with TRBJ1-6; D remains ambiguous. The germline gives CDR1 LNHNV, CDR2 YYDKDF (reference sequence). This CDR3 region has 11 residues. Deletions cut 0 bases from V and 14 bases from J, with 5 bases between. CDR3 region: CATSRDNTLHF. The CDR3 bases are TGTGCCACCAGCAGAGATAACACCCTCCACTTT.

The chain is built from TRBV9 and TRBJ2-3; D is possibly TRBD2 (6 bases). Trimming cost V 0 bases and J 2 bases, with 13 bases left between them. Per germline, CDR1 SGDLS and CDR2 YYNGEE. There are 16 residues in the CDR3. CDR3 coding DNA: TGTGCCAGCAGCGTAGAGGTTAGCGGAACCACAGATACGCAGTATTTT. It specifies CASSVEVSGTTDTQYF.

The chain joins TRBV7-9 to TRBJ1-1; D possibly corresponds to TRBD1 (5 bases). CDR1 and CDR2 (germline): SEHNR, FQNEAQ (reference sequence). CDR3 length: 16 residues. Between the trimmed V and J ends, which lost 4 bases and 5 bases, there was a span of 20 bases. CDR3 sequence reads: CASSWGGDPGLTEAFF. CDR3 nucleotides: TGTGCCAGCAGCTGGGGGGGAGACCCAGGACTGACTGAAGCTTTCTTT.

The J gene is TRBJ2-2, the V gene TRBV7-3; D is uncertain. The V end was cut by 1 base, the J end by 8 bases, with 11 bases between. The CDR3 is made up of 14 amino acids. Germline CDR1 is SGHTA and CDR2 is FQGTGA. The DNA of the CDR3 is TGTGCCAGCAGCTTAAGTCCGCAGGCTGGGGAGCTGTTTTTT. Protein: CASSLSPQAGELFF.

The J gene is TRBJ1-5, the V gene TRBV7-2; 7 nucleotides agree with TRBD1. Germline CDR1 SGHTA, CDR2 FQGNSA. The CDR3 loop spans 14 amino acids. The ends lost 10 bases at V and 3 bases at J; junction bases unmatched: 9. The chain's CDR3 is CATEHRGNNQPQHF. The CDR3 DNA sequence: TGTGCCACTGAACACAGGGGAAACAATCAGCCCCAGCATTTT.

V usage is TRBV18 and J usage is TRBJ1-4, with 10 bases lining up with TRBD1. The junction had 6 bases not matched to a gene; V was cut back by 3 bases and J by 8 bases. The CDR3 runs to 15 residues. Germline V CDR1 and CDR2: KGHSH, LQKENI. The CDR3: CASSPTGTGEEKLFF. The CDR3 nucleotides read TGTGCCAGCTCACCTACCGGGACAGGGGAGGAAAAACTGTTTTTT.

The sample holds a few counts of this clone. The chain uses TRBV11-3 and TRBJ2-3, with TRBD2 matching 12 bases. V gave up 5 bases and J gave up 12 bases; unmatched junction bases: 12. The CDR3 is made up of 15 amino acids. Germline V CDR1 and CDR2: SGHNT, YENEEA. The CDR3 spells CASSTRSLAGGPQYF. CDR3 coding DNA: TGTGCCAGCAGCACTAGATCTCTAGCGGGGGGGCCTCAGTATTTT.

The gene calls are TRBV3-1 (or the pseudogene TRBV3-2) and TRBJ1-2; TRBD1 agrees at 10 bases. V lost 4 bases to trimming and J lost 6 bases; unmatched junction nucleotides: 8. This CDR3 spans 15 amino acids. Germline-derived CDR1 and CDR2 are LGHDT and YNNKEL (reference sequence). This CDR3 is CASSPSGTGEDGYTF. The CDR3 nucleotides read TGTGCCAGCAGCCCTTCCGGGACAGGGGAAGATGGCTACACCTTC.